This T cell receptor (beta chain) originates from a study of T cells in Graves' hyperthyroidism and ophthalmopathy. Many counts were recorded for this clonotype. Its matching antigen is unknown. Study-wide points: A model of 13 V-J features distinguished ophthalmopathy from stable hyperthyroidism. The blood repertoire included most of the expanded thyroid clonotypes above 0.001.

Researchers took RNA transcripts and amplified the TCR beta CDR3 regions from them. The HTBI primer set drove a first-round RT-PCR of the TCR CDR3. TCRdb re-analysed the multiplex PCR reads in MiXCR, keeping a single row per CDR3 protein. This table has under 400,000 distinct CDR3 sequences, approximately 15% appearing once. What was sequenced was blood. The source of this sequence is a man aged 25 to 45 with Graves' hyperthyroidism.

The DNA for the CDR3 is TGTGCCAGCAGTTTCGGGAGGAAACGTGAGACCCAGTACTTC. It translates to CASSFGRKRETQYF. This chain connects TRBV6-1 to TRBJ2-5; 7 nucleotides align to TRBD2. The CDR3 sequence is 14 residues long. With V trimmed by 5 bases and J by 5 bases, 8 bases remained unmatched. Germline lookup yields CDR1 MNHNS and CDR2 SASEGT.